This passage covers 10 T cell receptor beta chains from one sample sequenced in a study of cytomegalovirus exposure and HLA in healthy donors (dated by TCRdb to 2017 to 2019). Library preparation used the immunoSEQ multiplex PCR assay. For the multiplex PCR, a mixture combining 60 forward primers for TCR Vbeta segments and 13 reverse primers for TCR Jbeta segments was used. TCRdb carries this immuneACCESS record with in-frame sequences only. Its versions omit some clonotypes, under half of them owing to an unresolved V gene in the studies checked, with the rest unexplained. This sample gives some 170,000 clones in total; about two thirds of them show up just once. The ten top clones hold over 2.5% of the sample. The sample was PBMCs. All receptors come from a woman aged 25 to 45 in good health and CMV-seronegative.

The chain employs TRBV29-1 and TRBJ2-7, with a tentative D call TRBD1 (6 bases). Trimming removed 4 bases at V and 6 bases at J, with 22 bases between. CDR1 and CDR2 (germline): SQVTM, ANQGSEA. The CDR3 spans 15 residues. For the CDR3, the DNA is TGCAGCGTTGGACAGGCCCTAATAGGTTCCCGCGAGCAGTACTTC. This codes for CSVGQALIGSREQYF.

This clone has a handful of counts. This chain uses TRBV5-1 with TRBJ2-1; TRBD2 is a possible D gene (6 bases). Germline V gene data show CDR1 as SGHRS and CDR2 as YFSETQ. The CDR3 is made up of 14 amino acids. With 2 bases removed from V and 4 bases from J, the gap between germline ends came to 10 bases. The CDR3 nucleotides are TGCGCCAGCAGCTTTTCGACTAGTTACAATGAGCAGTTCTTC. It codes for CASSFSTSYNEQFF.

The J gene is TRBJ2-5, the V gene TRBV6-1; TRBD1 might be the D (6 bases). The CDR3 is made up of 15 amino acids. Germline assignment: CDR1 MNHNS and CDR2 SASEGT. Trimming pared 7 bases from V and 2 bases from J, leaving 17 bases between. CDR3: CASMGARVEQETQYF. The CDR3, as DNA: TGTGCCAGCATGGGGGCCAGGGTGGAGCAAGAGACCCAGTACTTC.

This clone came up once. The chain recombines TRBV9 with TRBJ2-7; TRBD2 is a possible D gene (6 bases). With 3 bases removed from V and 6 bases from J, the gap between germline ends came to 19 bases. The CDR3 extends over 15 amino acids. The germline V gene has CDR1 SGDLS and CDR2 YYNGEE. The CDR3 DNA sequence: TGTGCCAGCAGCGGTCCCCGGGACTCTGACTCCGAGCAGTACTTC. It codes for CASSGPRDSDSEQYF.

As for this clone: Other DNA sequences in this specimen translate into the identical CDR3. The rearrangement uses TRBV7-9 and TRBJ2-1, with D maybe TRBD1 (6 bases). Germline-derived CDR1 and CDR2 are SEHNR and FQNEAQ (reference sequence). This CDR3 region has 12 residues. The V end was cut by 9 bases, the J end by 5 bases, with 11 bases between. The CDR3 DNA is TGTGCCAGTAGACAGGACAACAATGAGCAGTTCTTC. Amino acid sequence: CASRQDNNEQFF.

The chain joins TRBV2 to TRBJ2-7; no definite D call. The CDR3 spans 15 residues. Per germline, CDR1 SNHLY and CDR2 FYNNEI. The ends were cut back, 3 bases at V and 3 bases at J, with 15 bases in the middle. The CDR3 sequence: CASSDVGPADYEQYF. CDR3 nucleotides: TGTGCCAGCAGTGACGTGGGCCCGGCTGACTACGAGCAGTACTTC.

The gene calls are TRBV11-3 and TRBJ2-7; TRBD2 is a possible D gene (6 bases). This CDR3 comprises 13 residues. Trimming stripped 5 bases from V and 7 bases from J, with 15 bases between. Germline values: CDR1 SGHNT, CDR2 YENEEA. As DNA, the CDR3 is TGTGCCAGCAGCCGCGGACTGGAGGGAGAGCAGTACTTC. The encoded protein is CASSRGLEGEQYF.

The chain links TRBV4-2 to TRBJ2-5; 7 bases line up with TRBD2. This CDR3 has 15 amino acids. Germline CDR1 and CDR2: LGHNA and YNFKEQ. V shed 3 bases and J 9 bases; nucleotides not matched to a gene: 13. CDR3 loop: CASSQDFSGPDAQYF. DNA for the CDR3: TGTGCCAGCAGCCAGGACTTTAGCGGGCCGGACGCCCAGTACTTC.

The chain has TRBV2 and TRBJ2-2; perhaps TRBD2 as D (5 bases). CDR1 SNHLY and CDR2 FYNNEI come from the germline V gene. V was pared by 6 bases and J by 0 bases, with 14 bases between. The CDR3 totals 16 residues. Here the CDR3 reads CASSEVGLSNTGELFF. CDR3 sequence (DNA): TGTGCCAGCAGCGAGGTAGGACTTTCGAACACCGGGGAGCTGTTTTTT.

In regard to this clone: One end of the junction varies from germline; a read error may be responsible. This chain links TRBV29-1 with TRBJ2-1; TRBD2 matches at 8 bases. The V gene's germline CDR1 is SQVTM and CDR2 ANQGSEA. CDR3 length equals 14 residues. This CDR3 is CSADRSGSYTEQFF. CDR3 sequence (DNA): TGCAGCGCCGATAGGAGCGGGAGCTACACTGAGCAGTTCTTC.